This T cell receptor (beta chain) was identified in a study of blood T cell repertoires in COVID-19. In the original processing: Estimates of nucleated cell counts were drawn from the amplification of reference gene primers. Clones were read by immunoSEQ multiplex PCR, and TCRdb kept only the in-frame ones, dropping some. The V and J calls and the clone size are those of that table, but D and trimming were determined from the DNA. The sample records 200,000 or so clones, about 85% being singletons. Germline assignment: CDR1 SGHRS and CDR2 YFSETQ. This CDR3 contains 19 residues. The J segment lost 4 bases and the V segment lost 4 bases, leaving 12 bases of the junction unmatched.

The sequenced material came from peripheral blood. This rearrangement joins TRBV5-1 to TRBJ2-6, with TRBD1 matching 12 bases. This clonotype was obtained from a human donor in a cohort sampled during active COVID-19. CDR3 coding DNA: TGCGCCAGCAGCCCCTTAAAGGGACAGGGGGCGACCGGGGCCAACGTCCTGACTTTC. Its translation is CASSPLKGQGATGANVLTF. Based on the CDR3 plus reference TRBV5-1 and TRBJ2-6, the full variable domain is KAGVTQTPRYLIKTRGQQVTLSCSPISGHRSVSWYQQTPGQGLQFLFEYFSETQRNKGNFPGRFSGRQFSNSRSEMNVSTLELGDSALYLCASSPLKGQGATGANVLTFGAGSRLTVL.